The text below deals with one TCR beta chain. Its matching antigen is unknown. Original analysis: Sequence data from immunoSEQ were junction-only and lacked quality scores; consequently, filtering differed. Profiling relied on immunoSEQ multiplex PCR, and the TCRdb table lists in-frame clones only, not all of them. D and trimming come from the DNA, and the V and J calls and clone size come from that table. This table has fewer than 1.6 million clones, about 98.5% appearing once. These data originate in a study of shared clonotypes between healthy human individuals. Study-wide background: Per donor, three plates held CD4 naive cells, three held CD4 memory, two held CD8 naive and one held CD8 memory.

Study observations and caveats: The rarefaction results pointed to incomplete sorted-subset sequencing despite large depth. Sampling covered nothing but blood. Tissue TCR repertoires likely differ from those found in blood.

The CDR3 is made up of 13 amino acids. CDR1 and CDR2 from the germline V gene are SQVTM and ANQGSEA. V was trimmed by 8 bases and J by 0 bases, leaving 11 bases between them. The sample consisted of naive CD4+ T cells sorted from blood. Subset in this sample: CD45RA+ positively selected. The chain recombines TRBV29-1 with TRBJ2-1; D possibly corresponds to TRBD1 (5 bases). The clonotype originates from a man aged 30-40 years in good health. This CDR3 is CSWTPDSYNEQFF. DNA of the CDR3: TGCAGCTGGACACCCGACTCCTACAATGAGCAGTTCTTC.